This TCR beta chain was retrieved from a study of regulatory T cells in long-lasting Graves disease. Regarding the study as a whole: In persistent patients, shared public clonotypes (roughly 3,000) outnumbered those in new patients (966). Under persistent disease, TRBV28, TRBJ1-2 and TRBJ2-5 were used preferentially.

Both iRepertoire HTBI primers and Arm-PCR of CDR3 regions were used to build the TCR beta libraries. One entry per CDR3 protein results from TCRdb running MiXCR on the multiplex PCR reads. The repertoire holds hundreds of thousands of distinct CDR3 sequences, with under 25% as singletons. Time point described: persistent/refractory GD, antithyroid drugs over 5 years with positive TRAb. PBMCs provided the RNA from which the TCR library was made. Many counts were recorded for this clonotype. The antigen is unknown. This CDR3 comprises 12 residues. In germline, CDR1 is SNHLY, CDR2 FYNNEI. Trimming stripped 4 bases from V and 4 bases from J, with 7 bases between.

The TCR comes from a female donor with Graves disease. Sequences were derived from peripheral blood mononuclear cells (PBMCs), sampled when the disease was refractory, from a patient treated with antithyroid drugs. This sequence joins TRBV2 and TRBJ1-2; possibly TRBD1 for D (6 bases). DNA of the CDR3: TGTGCCAGCAGTGGGGACACCTATGGCTACACCTTC. Translated: CASSGDTYGYTF.